The text below deals with one TCR beta chain. What it binds is unknown. The sample belongs to a study of cytomegalovirus exposure and HLA in healthy donors. Primers for the PCR totalled 60 Vbeta and 13 Jbeta. TCRdb's copy holds only in-frame clones and misses some; the assay was immunoSEQ multiplex PCR. The ten most abundant clones cover about 2.5% of a sample with approximately 110,000 clones. V lost 4 bases and J lost 2; bases outside the gene matches: 10. Germline CDR1 and CDR2: SGHNT and YYREEE (reference sequence). The CDR3 consists of 16 residues. Healthy donors of bone marrow made up the group. Notes on the study in general: There were some V segments, including TRBV6-2 and TRBV6-3, excluded as indistinguishable. Cytomegalovirus association was assigned to 170 or so TCR beta chains.

This sequence was found in a man aged 30-40 years in good health and CMV-seronegative. V and J are TRBV5-4 and TRBJ1-1, with TRBD1 matching 8 bases. Input material: PBMCs. CDR3: CASSPRTGRVNTEAFF. The CDR3 bases are TGTGCCAGCAGCCCCCGGACAGGGCGGGTAAACACTGAAGCTTTCTTT.